Below are 27 T cell receptor beta chains sequenced from a single sample in a study of beta chain features in type 1 diabetes. Of the isolated RNA, all was reverse transcribed, and so the sequenced material was expressed TCRB transcripts. Method: immunoSEQ multiplex PCR; TCRdb's copy keeps in-frame clones and lacks some. This sample has about 410,000 clones, with roughly 13% found just once. The sequenced sample consisted of naive CD4+ T cells from blood. These TCRs come from a man aged 30 to 45 in good health.

Concerning this clone itself: At the DNA level, this CDR3 is encoded by other sequences in the same sample as well. This chain connects TRBV15 to TRBJ1-6, with a weak D call TRBD1 (6 bases). Germline V gives CDR1 LNHNV, CDR2 YYDKDF (reference sequence). Deletions cut 1 base from V and 1 base from J, with 11 bases between. The CDR3 consists of 17 residues. CDR3 residues: CATSRVTGSSYNSPLHF. The CDR3 region has the DNA TGTGCCACCAGCAGAGTTACAGGGTCGTCCTATAATTCACCCCTCCACTTT.

The chain combines TRBV19 with TRBJ1-2; 7 nucleotides match TRBD1. V lost 8 bases to trimming and J lost 3 bases; unmatched junction nucleotides: 9. The germline gives CDR1 LNHDA, CDR2 SQIVND (reference sequence). CDR3 length: 14 residues. The CDR3: CASGIGQAHYGYTF. The CDR3 bases are TGTGCCAGTGGAATTGGACAGGCCCACTATGGCTACACCTTC.

The chain carries TRBV11-3 and TRBJ2-5; tentative D call: TRBD2 (6 bases). CDR1 is SGHNT and CDR2 is YENEEA in the germline V gene. This CDR3 is 15 amino acids long. V was shortened by 1 base and J by 4 bases, with 13 bases between the two germline ends. CDR3 residues: CASSLGTGVGETQYF. In nucleotides, the CDR3 is TGTGCCAGCAGCTTAGGCACGGGAGTTGGAGAGACCCAGTACTTC. Full variable domain (outside the CDR3, taken from reference TRBV11-3 and TRBJ2-5): EAGVVQSPRYKIIEKKQPVAFWCNPISGHNTLYWYLQNLGQGPELLIRYENEEAVDDSQLPKDRFSAERLKGVDSTLKIQPAELGDSAVYLCASSLGTGVGETQYFGPGTRLLVL.

The rearrangement joins TRBV14 to TRBJ1-1; D perhaps matches TRBD1 (6 bases). The V gene lost 2 bases and the J gene lost 3 bases, with 16 bases spanning the gap. CDR1 is SGHDN and CDR2 is FVKESK in the germline V gene. This CDR3 region has 16 residues. The CDR3 spells CASSQQGFLTYTEAFF. CDR3 bases: TGTGCCAGCAGCCAACAGGGGTTTCTGACCTACACTGAAGCTTTCTTT.

The chain employs TRBV15 and TRBJ1-4; TRBD1 matches at 8 bases. The CDR3 length is 15 residues. Germline V gene lookup returns CDR1 LNHNV and CDR2 YYDKDF (reference sequence). V was clipped by 1 base and J by 7 bases; unmatched bases: 5. CDR3 sequence reads: CATSRVVQGVEKLFF. In DNA, the CDR3 is TGTGCCACCAGCAGAGTTGTACAGGGGGTTGAAAAACTGTTTTTT. The complete variable domain, with remaining parts taken from reference TRBV15 and TRBJ1-4, reads DAMVIQNPRYQVTQFGKPVTLSCSQTLNHNVMYWYQQKSSQAPKLLFHYYDKDFNNEADTPDNFQSRRPNTSFCFLDIRSPGLGDTAMYLCATSRVVQGVEKLFFGSGTQLSVL.

The table lists this clone with a few counts. The rearrangement joins TRBV7-2 to TRBJ2-1; D may correspond to TRBD1 or TRBD2 (5 bases each). Germline values: CDR1 SGHTA, CDR2 FQGNSA. The CDR3 is made up of 15 amino acids. Trimming took 5 bases from V and 0 from J, leaving 11 bases between them. The CDR3 loop is CASSPGAGSYNEQFF. The CDR3 DNA follows: TGTGCCAGCAGCCCCGGGGCAGGCTCCTACAATGAGCAGTTCTTC.

This clone appeared a few times. This chain uses TRBV7-2 with TRBJ2-2, with TRBD1 matching over 7 bases. Germline-derived CDR1 and CDR2 are SGHTA and FQGNSA. The V gene end was trimmed by 5 bases and the J gene end by 1 base; junction bases not matched to a gene: 7. The CDR3 runs to 16 residues. CDR3: CASSPAGTVNTGELFF. The CDR3 coding sequence is TGTGCCAGCAGCCCTGCCGGGACAGTGAACACCGGGGAGCTGTTTTTT. Drawing the rest from reference TRBV7-2 and TRBJ2-2, the complete variable domain is GAGVSQSPSNKVTEKGKDVELRCDPISGHTALYWYRQSLGQGLEFLIYFQGNSAPDKSGLPSDRFSAERTGGSVSTLTIQRTQQEDSAVYLCASSPAGTVNTGELFFGEGSRLTVL.

This chain joins TRBV7-3 and TRBJ2-1; no reliable D call. The length of the CDR3 is 12 residues. The germline gives CDR1 SGHTA, CDR2 FQGTGA. Trimming pared 2 bases from V and 11 bases from J, leaving 10 bases between. CDR3: CASSLDTQKQFF. The CDR3 nucleotides are TGTGCCAGCAGCTTAGATACCCAGAAGCAGTTCTTC.

This clone showed up just a few times. This chain uses TRBV15 with TRBJ2-7; tentatively, D is TRBD2 (6 bases). Germline V gene data show CDR1 as LNHNV and CDR2 as YYDKDF (reference sequence). The V gene lost 1 base and the J gene lost 4 bases, with 14 bases spanning the gap. This CDR3 comprises 15 residues. CDR3 residues: CATSRAGRTIYEQYV. DNA for the CDR3: TGTGCCACCAGCAGAGCTGGTCGGACTATATACGAGCAGTACGTC.

This clone was picked up a small number of times. J is TRBJ2-7 and V is TRBV7-2; tentatively, D is TRBD1 (6 bases). V lost 5 bases and J 8 bases, leaving 16 bases between the germline ends. The CDR3 is 13 residues long. Germline V gene data show CDR1 as SGHTA and CDR2 as FQGNSA. The CDR3 protein is CASSTQPDSKQYF. The CDR3 bases are TGTGCCAGCAGCACGCAGCCGGACAGTAAGCAGTACTTC.

The chain has TRBV30 and TRBJ2-7, with 12 bases aligning to TRBD1. This CDR3 comprises 14 residues. Germline V gene data show CDR1 as GTSNPN and CDR2 as SVGIG (reference sequence). V gave up 0 bases and J gave up 7 bases; unmatched junction bases: 4. This chain's CDR3 is CAWSVGQGASEQYV. The CDR3 DNA reads TGTGCCTGGAGTGTGGGACAGGGGGCGAGTGAGCAGTACGTC.

The genes are TRBV4-2 and TRBJ2-1, with D possibly matching TRBD2 (6 bases). The germline V gene encodes CDR1 LGHNA and CDR2 YNFKEQ. The V gene lost 0 bases and the J gene lost 13 bases, with 19 bases spanning the gap. The CDR3 consists of 15 residues. The CDR3 nucleotides are TGTGCCAGCAGCCAAGAGGGGACTGGTCCCCGGGATCAGTTCTTC. Amino acids: CASSQEGTGPRDQFF.

This clone occurred a few times. The rearrangement links TRBV12-5 to TRBJ2-5; D is possibly TRBD1 (6 bases). CDR3 size: 18 residues. Germline V CDR1 and CDR2: LGHNT, FRNRAP. Trimming removed 5 bases at V and 2 bases at J, with 24 bases between. The CDR3, as DNA: TGTGCTAGTGGTCCGTACCCCCTCGTGATGGGGACACAAGAGACCCAGTACTTC. It is translated as CASGPYPLVMGTQETQYF.

The chain employs TRBV9 and TRBJ2-3, with TRBD2 matching 8 bases. J gave up 1 base and V 1 base, and 11 bases lay outside the gene matches. The CDR3 length is 18 residues. Looked up from germline, CDR1 is SGDLS and CDR2 is YYNGEE. In DNA, the CDR3 is TGTGCCAGCAGCGTAAGTAGCGGGAATGTTGTGGGCACAGATACGCAGTATTTT. Protein product: CASSVSSGNVVGTDTQYF.

The V gene is TRBV9, the J gene TRBJ1-2; a possible D gene is TRBD1 (6 bases). This CDR3 has 15 residues. Germline CDR1 reads SGDLS; CDR2 reads YYNGEE. V lost 4 bases to trimming and J lost 8 bases, with 21 bases between them. The CDR3 spells CASSRSTGRREGYTF. The CDR3 coding sequence is TGTGCCAGCAGCCGATCAACAGGGAGACGAGAAGGCTACACCTTC.

The chain joins TRBV30 to TRBJ1-2; no firm D call. The CDR3 is 13 amino acids. The V and J ends lost 2 bases and 0 bases respectively, with 7 bases between them. Per the germline V gene, CDR1 is GTSNPN and CDR2 is SVGIG (reference sequence). CDR3 in DNA: TGTGCCTGGAGTCTCGGTCCTAACTATGGCTACACCTTC. Its translation: CAWSLGPNYGYTF.

This sequence joins TRBV7-2 and TRBJ2-3; D is possibly TRBD2 (6 bases). CDR1 is SGHTA, CDR2 FQGNSA, per germline. The CDR3 has 13 amino acids. The ends were cut back, 8 bases at V and 2 bases at J, with 11 bases in the middle. CDR3 in amino acids: CASVREVTDTQYF. The CDR3 DNA sequence: TGTGCCAGCGTGAGGGAGGTCACAGATACGCAGTATTTT. Combining the CDR3 with reference TRBV7-2 and TRBJ2-3 gives the whole variable domain GAGVSQSPSNKVTEKGKDVELRCDPISGHTALYWYRQSLGQGLEFLIYFQGNSAPDKSGLPSDRFSAERTGGSVSTLTIQRTQQEDSAVYLCASVREVTDTQYFGPGTRLTVL.

This clone was observed a handful of times. V usage is TRBV27 and J usage is TRBJ2-7; D possibly uses TRBD1 or TRBD2 (5 bases each). The V gene's germline CDR1 is MNHEY and CDR2 SMNVEV (reference sequence). The CDR3 is made up of 13 amino acids. Trimming removed 6 bases from V and 2 bases from J, with 11 bases in between. DNA of the CDR3: TGTGCCAGCAGGGGGGTCTCAACCTACGAGCAGTACTTC. Encoded protein: CASRGVSTYEQYF.

The chain links TRBV25-1 to TRBJ2-3; TRBD1 matches at 8 bases. The CDR3 spans 14 residues. Trimming took 3 bases from V and 4 from J; bases not matched to a gene: 3. CDR1 and CDR2 (germline): MGHDK, SYGVNS. CDR3 amino acids: CASSDRGRSDTQYF. CDR3 DNA sequence: TGTGCCAGCAGTGACAGGGGGCGCTCAGATACGCAGTATTTT. Using reference TRBV25-1 and TRBJ2-3 for the parts outside the CDR3, the full variable domain is EADIYQTPRYLVIGTGKKITLECSQTMGHDKMYWYQQDPGMELHLIHYSYGVNSTEKGDLSSESTVSRIRTEHFPLTLESARPSHTSQYLCASSDRGRSDTQYFGPGTRLTVL.

This rearrangement joins TRBV11-3 to TRBJ2-2, with a weak D call TRBD2 (6 bases). The germline V gene encodes CDR1 SGHNT and CDR2 YENEEA. Trimming left V 5 bases short and J 5 bases short, with 15 bases between. The CDR3 has 15 residues. CDR3 in amino acids: CASSMEGLATGELFF. The CDR3 nucleotides are TGTGCCAGCAGCATGGAGGGGCTAGCGACCGGGGAGCTGTTTTTT.

This clone turned up a few times. The rearrangement joins TRBV25-1 to TRBJ2-5; 11 nucleotides match TRBD1. This CDR3 is 15 amino acids long. With 5 bases clipped from V and 2 bases from J, the junction kept 4 bases outside the gene matches. CDR1 is MGHDK and CDR2 is SYGVNS in the germline V gene. This CDR3 is CASSRGQGVQETQYF. The CDR3 DNA sequence: TGTGCCAGCAGTAGGGGACAGGGGGTACAAGAGACCCAGTACTTC.

This clone appeared a few times. This chain connects TRBV20-1 to TRBJ1-2, with D possibly matching TRBD1 (5 bases). From germline, CDR1 is DFQATT and CDR2 SNEGSKA (reference sequence). The CDR3 sequence is 9 residues long. The CDR3 DNA is TGCAGCTCGGGACCGGCCAGCACCTTC. Its protein product is CSSGPASTF.

The gene calls are TRBV29-1 and TRBJ2-7; TRBD2 might be the D (6 bases). This CDR3 has 13 residues. The germline V gene encodes CDR1 SQVTM and CDR2 ANQGSEA. With 6 bases removed from V and 0 bases from J, the gap between germline ends came to 12 bases. CDR3 loop: CSVGGLTSYEQYF. In DNA form, the CDR3 reads TGCAGCGTGGGGGGACTTACCTCCTACGAGCAGTACTTC.

This clone has more than one count but fewer than ten. The V call is TRBV11-2, the J call TRBJ2-5; D possibly uses TRBD1 or TRBD2 (5 bases each). The CDR3 is 15 residues long. Trimming removed 0 bases from V and 5 bases from J, with 13 bases in between. Germline loops: CDR1 SGHAT, CDR2 FQNNGV. As DNA, the CDR3 is TGTGCCAGCAGCTTAGATGGGACCCGGACGGAGACCCAGTACTTC. Protein product: CASSLDGTRTETQYF. Together with reference TRBV11-2 and TRBJ2-5, the CDR3 gives the full variable domain: EAGVAQSPRYKIIEKRQSVAFWCNPISGHATLYWYQQILGQGPKLLIQFQNNGVVDDSQLPKDRFSAERLKGVDSTLKIQPAKLEDSAVYLCASSLDGTRTETQYFGPGTRLLVL.

The sample holds a few counts of this clone. The J gene is TRBJ2-7, the V gene TRBV7-9; tentatively, D is TRBD2 (6 bases). The CDR3 sequence is 14 residues long. CDR1 is SEHNR, CDR2 FQNEAQ, per germline (reference sequence). V lost 7 bases to trimming and J lost 3 bases, with 16 bases between them. The CDR3 loop reads CASTTGTDHYEQYF. In nucleotides, the CDR3 is TGTGCCAGCACAACCGGGACTGACCACTACGAGCAGTACTTC.

CDR3: CASSGPEETQYF. The CDR3 coding sequence is TGTGCCAGCAGCGGCCCCGAAGAGACCCAGTACTTC. J is TRBJ2-5 and V is TRBV9; D ambiguous. Germline values: CDR1 SGDLS, CDR2 YYNGEE. This CDR3 comprises 12 residues. V lost 3 bases to trimming and J lost 3 bases, with 6 bases between them.

The V gene is TRBV6-5, the J gene TRBJ2-3; D is perhaps TRBD1 (5 bases). CDR1 and CDR2 from the germline V gene are MNHEY and SVGAGI. Trimming shortened V by 1 base and J by 0 bases, and 11 bases separated the two germline ends. CDR3 length equals 16 residues. CDR3 residues: CASSYFQGASTDTQYF. As DNA, the CDR3 is TGTGCCAGCAGTTACTTTCAGGGCGCTAGCACAGATACGCAGTATTTT.